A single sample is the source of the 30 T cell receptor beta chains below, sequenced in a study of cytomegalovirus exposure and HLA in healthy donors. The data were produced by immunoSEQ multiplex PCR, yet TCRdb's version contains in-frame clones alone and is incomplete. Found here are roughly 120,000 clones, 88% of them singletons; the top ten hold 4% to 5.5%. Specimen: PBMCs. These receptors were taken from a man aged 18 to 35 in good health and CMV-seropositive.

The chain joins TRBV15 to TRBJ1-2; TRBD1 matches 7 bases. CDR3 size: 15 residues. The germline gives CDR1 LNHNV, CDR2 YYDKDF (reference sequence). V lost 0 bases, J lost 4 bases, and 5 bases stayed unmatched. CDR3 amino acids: CATSRDIGGSYGYTF. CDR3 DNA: TGTGCCACCAGCAGAGATATAGGGGGCAGCTATGGCTACACCTTC.

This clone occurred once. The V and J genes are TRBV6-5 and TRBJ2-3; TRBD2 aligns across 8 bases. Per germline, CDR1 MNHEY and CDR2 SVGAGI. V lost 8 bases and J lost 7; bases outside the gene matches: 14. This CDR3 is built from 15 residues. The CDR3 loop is CASGPGTRRHNTQYF. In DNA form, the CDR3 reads TGTGCCAGCGGGCCAGGGACTAGGAGGCATAATACGCAGTATTTT.

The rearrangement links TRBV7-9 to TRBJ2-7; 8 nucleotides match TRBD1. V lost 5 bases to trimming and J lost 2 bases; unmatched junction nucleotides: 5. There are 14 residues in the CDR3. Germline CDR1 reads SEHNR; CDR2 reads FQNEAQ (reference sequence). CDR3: CASSHSDRAYEQYF. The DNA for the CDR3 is TGTGCCAGCAGCCACTCGGACAGGGCCTACGAGCAGTACTTC.

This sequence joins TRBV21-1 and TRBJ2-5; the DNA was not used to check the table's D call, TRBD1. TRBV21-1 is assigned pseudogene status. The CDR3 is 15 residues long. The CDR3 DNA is TGTGCCAGCAGCAAAGATAAGGGGGCTGAAGAGACCCAGTACTTC. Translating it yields CASSKDKGAEETQYF.

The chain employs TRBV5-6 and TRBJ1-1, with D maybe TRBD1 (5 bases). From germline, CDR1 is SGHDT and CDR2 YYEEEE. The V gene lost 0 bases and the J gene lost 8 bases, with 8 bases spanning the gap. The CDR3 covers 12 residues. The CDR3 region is CASSLATGEAFF. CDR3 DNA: TGTGCCAGCAGCTTGGCCACAGGCGAAGCTTTCTTT.

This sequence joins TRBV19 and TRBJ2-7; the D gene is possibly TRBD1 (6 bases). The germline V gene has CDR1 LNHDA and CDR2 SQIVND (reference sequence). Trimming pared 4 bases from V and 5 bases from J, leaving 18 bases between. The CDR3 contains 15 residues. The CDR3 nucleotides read TGTGCCAGTAGTACCGGACAGAAGAGGATAGACGAGCAGTACTTC. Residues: CASSTGQKRIDEQYF.

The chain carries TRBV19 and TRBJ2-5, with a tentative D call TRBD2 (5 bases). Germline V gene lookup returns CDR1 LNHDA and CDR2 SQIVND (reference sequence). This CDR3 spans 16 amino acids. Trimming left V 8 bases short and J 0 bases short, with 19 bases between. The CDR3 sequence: CASSPRGRRYQETQYF. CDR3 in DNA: TGTGCCAGTTCACCTCGCGGCAGGAGGTACCAAGAGACCCAGTACTTC. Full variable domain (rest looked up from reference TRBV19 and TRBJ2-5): DGGITQSPKYLFRKEGQNVTLSCEQNLNHDAMYWYRQDPGQGLRLIYYSQIVNDFQKGDIAEGYSVSREKKESFPLTVTSAQKNPTAFYLCASSPRGRRYQETQYFGPGTRLLVL.

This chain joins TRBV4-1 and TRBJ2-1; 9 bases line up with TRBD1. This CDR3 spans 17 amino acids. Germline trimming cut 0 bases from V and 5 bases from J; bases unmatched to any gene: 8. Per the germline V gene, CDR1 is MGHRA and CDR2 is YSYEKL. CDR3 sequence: CASSQEVTGQGNNEQFF. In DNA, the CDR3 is TGCGCCAGCAGCCAAGAAGTCACGGGACAGGGTAACAATGAGCAGTTCTTC.

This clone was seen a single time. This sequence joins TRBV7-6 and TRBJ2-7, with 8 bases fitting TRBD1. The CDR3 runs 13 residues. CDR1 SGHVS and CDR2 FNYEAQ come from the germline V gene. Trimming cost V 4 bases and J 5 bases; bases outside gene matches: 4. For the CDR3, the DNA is TGTGCCAGCAGCTCCCGACAGGGGAACGAGCAGTACTTC. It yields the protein CASSSRQGNEQYF. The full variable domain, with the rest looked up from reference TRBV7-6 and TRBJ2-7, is GAGVSQSPRYKVTKRGQDVALRCDPISGHVSLYWYRQALGQGPEFLTYFNYEAQQDKSGLPNDRFSAERPEGSISTLTIQRTEQRDSAMYRCASSSRQGNEQYFGPGTRLTVT.

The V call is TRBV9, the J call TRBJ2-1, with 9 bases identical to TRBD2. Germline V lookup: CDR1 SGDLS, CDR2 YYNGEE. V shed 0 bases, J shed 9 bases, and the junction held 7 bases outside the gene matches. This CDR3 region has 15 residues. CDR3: CASSVEPGGGVEQFF. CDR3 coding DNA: TGTGCCAGCAGCGTAGAGCCGGGCGGGGGGGTTGAGCAGTTCTTC.

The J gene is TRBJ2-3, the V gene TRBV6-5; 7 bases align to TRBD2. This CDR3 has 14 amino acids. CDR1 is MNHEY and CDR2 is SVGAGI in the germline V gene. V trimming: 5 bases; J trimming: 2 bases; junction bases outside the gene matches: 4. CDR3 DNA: TGTGCCAGCAGTCTGACTAGCCCCACAGATACGCAGTATTTT. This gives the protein CASSLTSPTDTQYF.

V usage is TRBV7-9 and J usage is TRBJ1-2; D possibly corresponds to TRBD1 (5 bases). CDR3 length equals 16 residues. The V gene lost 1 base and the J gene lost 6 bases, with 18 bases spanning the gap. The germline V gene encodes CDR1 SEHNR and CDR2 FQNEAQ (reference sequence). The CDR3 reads CASSLGLMEGRDGYTF. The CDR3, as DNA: TGTGCCAGCAGCTTAGGGTTAATGGAGGGCAGGGATGGCTACACCTTC. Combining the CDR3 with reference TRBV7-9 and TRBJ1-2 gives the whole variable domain DTGVSQNPRHKITKRGQNVTFRCDPISEHNRLYWYRQTLGQGPEFLTYFQNEAQLEKSRLLSDRFSAERPKGSFSTLEIQRTEQGDSAMYLCASSLGLMEGRDGYTFGSGTRLTVV.

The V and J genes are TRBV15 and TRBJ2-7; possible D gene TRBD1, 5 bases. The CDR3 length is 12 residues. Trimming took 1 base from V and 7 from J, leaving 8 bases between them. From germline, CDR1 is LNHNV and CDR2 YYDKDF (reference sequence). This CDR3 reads CATSRVGDEQYF. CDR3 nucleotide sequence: TGTGCCACCAGCAGAGTAGGGGATGAGCAGTACTTC.

The chain's CDR3 is CASSSRLPGTSGVREQYF. CDR3 DNA sequence: TGTGCCAGTAGTTCCCGACTCCCTGGGACTAGCGGGGTGCGGGAGCAGTACTTC. This chain uses TRBV19 with TRBJ2-7; 13 nucleotides agree with TRBD2. This CDR3 has 18 residues. In germline, CDR1 is LNHDA, CDR2 SQIVND (reference sequence). The V gene end was trimmed by 5 bases and the J gene end by 7 bases; junction bases not matched to a gene: 17. The full variable domain, with the rest looked up from reference TRBV19 and TRBJ2-7, is DGGITQSPKYLFRKEGQNVTLSCEQNLNHDAMYWYRQDPGQGLRLIYYSQIVNDFQKGDIAEGYSVSREKKESFPLTVTSAQKNPTAFYLCASSSRLPGTSGVREQYFGPGTRLTVT.

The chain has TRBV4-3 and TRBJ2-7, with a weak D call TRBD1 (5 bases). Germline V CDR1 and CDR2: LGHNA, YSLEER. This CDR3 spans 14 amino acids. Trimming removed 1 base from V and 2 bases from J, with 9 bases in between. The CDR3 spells CASSQGVGAYEQYF. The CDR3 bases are TGCGCCAGCAGCCAAGGGGTAGGGGCCTACGAGCAGTACTTC.

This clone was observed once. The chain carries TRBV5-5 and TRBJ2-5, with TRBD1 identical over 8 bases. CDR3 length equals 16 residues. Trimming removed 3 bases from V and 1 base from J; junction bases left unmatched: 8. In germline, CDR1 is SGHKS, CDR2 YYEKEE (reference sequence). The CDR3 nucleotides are TGTGCCAGCAGCTCAACCGGACAGGGATTCCAAGAGACCCAGTACTTC. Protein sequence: CASSSTGQGFQETQYF.

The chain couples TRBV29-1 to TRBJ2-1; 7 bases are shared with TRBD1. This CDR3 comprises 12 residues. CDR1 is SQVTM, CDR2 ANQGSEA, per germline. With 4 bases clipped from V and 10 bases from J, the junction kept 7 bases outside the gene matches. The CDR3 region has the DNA TGCAGCGTTGCTGGACAGGCATGGGAGCAGTTCTTC. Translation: CSVAGQAWEQFF.

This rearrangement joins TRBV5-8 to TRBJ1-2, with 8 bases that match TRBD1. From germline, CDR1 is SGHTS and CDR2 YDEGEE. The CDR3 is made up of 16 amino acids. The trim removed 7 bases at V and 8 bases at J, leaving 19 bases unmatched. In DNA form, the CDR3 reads TGTGCCAGCCACGGAAGTAGGCAGGGGGCGAACATGGGCTACACCTTC. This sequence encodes CASHGSRQGANMGYTF.

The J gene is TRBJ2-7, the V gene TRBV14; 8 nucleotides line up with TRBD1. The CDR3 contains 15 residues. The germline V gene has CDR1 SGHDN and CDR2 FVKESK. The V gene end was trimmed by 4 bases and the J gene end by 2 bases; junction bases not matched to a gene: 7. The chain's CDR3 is CASSRAGTGTYEQYF. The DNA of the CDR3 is TGTGCCAGCAGCCGTGCGGGGACAGGCACCTACGAGCAGTACTTC.

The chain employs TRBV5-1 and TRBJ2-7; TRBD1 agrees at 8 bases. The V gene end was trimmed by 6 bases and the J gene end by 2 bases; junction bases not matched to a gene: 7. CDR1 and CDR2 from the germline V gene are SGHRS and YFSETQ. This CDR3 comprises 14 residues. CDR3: CASNPGTGTYEQYF. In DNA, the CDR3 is TGCGCCAGCAACCCCGGGACAGGTACCTACGAGCAGTACTTC.

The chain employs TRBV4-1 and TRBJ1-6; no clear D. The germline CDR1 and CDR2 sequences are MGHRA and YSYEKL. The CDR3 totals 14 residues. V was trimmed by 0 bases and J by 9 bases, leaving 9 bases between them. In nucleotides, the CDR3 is TGCGCCAGCAGCCAAGACGATGGCGGTTCACCCCTCCACTTT. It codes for CASSQDDGGSPLHF.

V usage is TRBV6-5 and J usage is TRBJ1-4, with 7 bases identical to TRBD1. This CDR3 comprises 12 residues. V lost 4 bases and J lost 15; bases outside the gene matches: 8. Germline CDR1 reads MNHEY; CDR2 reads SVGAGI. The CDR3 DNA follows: TGTGCCAGCAGTTCCAGCACCGGGACAGTGTTTTTT. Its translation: CASSSSTGTVFF.

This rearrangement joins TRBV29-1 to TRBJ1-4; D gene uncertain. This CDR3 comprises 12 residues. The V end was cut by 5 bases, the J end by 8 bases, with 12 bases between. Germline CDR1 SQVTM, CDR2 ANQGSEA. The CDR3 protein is CSVTMTGEKLFF. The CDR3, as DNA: TGCAGCGTTACTATGACGGGGGAAAAACTGTTTTTT.

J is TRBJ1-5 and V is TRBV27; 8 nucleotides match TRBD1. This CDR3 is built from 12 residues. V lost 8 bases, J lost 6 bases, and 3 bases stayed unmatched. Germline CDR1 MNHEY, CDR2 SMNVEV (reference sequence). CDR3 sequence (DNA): TGTGCCAGCGGACAGGGAAGTCAGCCCCAGCATTTT. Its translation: CASGQGSQPQHF.

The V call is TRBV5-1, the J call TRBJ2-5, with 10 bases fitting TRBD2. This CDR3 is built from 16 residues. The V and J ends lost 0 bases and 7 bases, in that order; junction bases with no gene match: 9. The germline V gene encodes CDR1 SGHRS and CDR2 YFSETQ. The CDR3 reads CASSLGEGLATATQYF. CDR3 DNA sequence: TGCGCCAGCAGCTTGGGGGAGGGACTAGCGACGGCGACCCAGTACTTC.

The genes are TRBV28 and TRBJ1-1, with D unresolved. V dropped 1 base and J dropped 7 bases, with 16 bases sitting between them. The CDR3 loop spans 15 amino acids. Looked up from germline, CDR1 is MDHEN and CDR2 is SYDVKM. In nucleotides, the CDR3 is TGTGCCAGCAGTTTATCTAGCGGGTCTCACCTTGAAGCTTTCTTT. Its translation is CASSLSSGSHLEAFF. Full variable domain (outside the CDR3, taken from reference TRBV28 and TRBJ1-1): DVKVTQSSRYLVKRTGEKVFLECVQDMDHENMFWYRQDPGLGLRLIYFSYDVKMKEKGDIPEGYSVSREKKERFSLILESASTNQTSMYLCASSLSSGSHLEAFFGQGTRLTVV.

CDR3: CASSYLRVVENTEAFF. The CDR3 nucleotides read TGTGCCAGCAGTTACCTGCGGGTGGTGGAGAACACTGAAGCTTTCTTT. This rearrangement joins TRBV6-6 to TRBJ1-1; D not resolved. There are 16 residues in the CDR3. V gave up 2 bases and J gave up 1 base, with 14 bases separating them. In germline, CDR1 is MNHNY, CDR2 SVGAGI (reference sequence).

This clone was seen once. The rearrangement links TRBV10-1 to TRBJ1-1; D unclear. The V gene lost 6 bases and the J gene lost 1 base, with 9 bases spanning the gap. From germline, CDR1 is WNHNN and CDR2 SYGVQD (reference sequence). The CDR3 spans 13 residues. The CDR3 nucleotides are TGCGCCAGCAGAGGCGGGAGGAACACTGAAGCTTTCTTT. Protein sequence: CASRGGRNTEAFF.

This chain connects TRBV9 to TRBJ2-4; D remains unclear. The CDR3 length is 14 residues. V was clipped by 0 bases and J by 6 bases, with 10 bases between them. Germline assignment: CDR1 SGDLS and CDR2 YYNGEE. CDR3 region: CASSVATSGNIQYF. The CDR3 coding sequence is TGTGCCAGCAGCGTAGCTACGAGTGGAAACATTCAGTACTTC.

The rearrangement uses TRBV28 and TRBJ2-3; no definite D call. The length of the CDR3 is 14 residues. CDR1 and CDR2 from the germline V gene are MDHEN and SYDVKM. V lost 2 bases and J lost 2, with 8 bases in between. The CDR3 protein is CASSLIDSTDTQYF. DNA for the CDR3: TGTGCCAGCAGTTTAATAGATTCCACAGATACGCAGTATTTT.